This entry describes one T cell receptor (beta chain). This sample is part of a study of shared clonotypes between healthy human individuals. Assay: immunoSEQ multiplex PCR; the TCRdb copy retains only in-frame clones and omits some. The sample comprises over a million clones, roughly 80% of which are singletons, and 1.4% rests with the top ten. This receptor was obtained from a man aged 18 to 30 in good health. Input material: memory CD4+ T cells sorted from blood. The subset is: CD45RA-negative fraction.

CDR3 sequence: CASKGENTEAFF. The CDR3 DNA is TGTGCCAGCAAAGGGGAGAACACTGAAGCTTTCTTT. The V gene is TRBV2, the J gene TRBJ1-1, with a possible D match to TRBD1 (5 bases). The CDR3 runs to 12 residues. Germline V CDR1 and CDR2: SNHLY, FYNNEI. V shed 7 bases and J shed 1 base, with 7 bases lying between them.